This T cell receptor (beta chain) came from a study of T cell repertoires in cytomegalovirus infection. The overall study: It can be stated that public TCR beta signatures indicated CMV infection as well as a matching HLA type. Study outcomes and limitations: Summed public TCR beta family frequency identified CMV carriers bearing the relevant HLA. It was HLA-C-restricted CMV-specific TCR beta clonotypes that dominated the response ex vivo.

This CDR3 region has 14 residues. V lost 4 bases and J lost 4, with 12 bases in between. The germline V gene has CDR1 KGHDR and CDR2 SFDVKD. One entry per CDR3 protein results from TCRdb running MiXCR on the reads. The sample lists fewer than 250,000 distinct CDR3 sequences, approximately 13% occurring once. Points on this clonotype: The antigen is unknown.

The sample comprised PBMCs. The chain employs TRBV24-1 and TRBJ2-5; no clear D gene. The receptor was isolated from a human donor in good health (CMV status not recorded). Some clones in this sample may be carry-over from other donors' samples. The DNA for the CDR3 is TGTGCCACCAGTGACCCCGGCCGACTAGAGACCCAGTACTTC. This encodes CATSDPGRLETQYF.